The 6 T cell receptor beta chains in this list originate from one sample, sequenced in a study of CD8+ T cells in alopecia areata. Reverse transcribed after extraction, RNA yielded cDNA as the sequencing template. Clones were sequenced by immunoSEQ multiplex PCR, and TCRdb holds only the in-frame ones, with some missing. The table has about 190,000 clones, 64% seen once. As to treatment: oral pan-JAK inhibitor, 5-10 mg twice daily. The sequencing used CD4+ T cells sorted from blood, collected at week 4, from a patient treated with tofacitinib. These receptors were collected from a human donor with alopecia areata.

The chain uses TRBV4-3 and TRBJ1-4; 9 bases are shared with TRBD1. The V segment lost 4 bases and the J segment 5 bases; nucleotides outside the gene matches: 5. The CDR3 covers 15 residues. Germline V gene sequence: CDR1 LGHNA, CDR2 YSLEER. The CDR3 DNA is TGCGCCAGCAGCCGAGGACAGGGGCTAAATGAAAAACTGTTTTTT. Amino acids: CASSRGQGLNEKLFF.

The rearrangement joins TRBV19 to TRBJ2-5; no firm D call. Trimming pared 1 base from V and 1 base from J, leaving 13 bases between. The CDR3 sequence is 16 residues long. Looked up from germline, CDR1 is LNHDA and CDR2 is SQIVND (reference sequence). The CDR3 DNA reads TGTGCCAGTAGTATAGGCTTGGGCAACCGCCAAGAGACCCAGTACTTC. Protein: CASSIGLGNRQETQYF.

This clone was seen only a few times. The CDR3 here is CSVARDRSDPVLTF. CDR3 in DNA: TGCAGCGTCGCTCGGGACAGGTCTGACCCGGTCCTGACTTTC. The rearrangement links TRBV29-1 to TRBJ2-6, with 8 nucleotides matching TRBD1. The V and J ends lost 6 bases and 13 bases, in that order; junction bases with no gene match: 14. This CDR3 is 14 amino acids long. CDR1 is SQVTM and CDR2 is ANQGSEA in the germline V gene.

Written as DNA, the CDR3 is TGTGCCAGCAGCCAGGGCCTATTCACAGATACGCAGTATTTT. It translates to CASSQGLFTDTQYF. The chain employs TRBV7-2 and TRBJ2-3; maybe TRBD1 (5 bases). The CDR3 covers 14 residues. Germline CDR1 SGHTA, CDR2 FQGNSA. The V end was cut by 5 bases, the J end by 2 bases, with 11 bases between.

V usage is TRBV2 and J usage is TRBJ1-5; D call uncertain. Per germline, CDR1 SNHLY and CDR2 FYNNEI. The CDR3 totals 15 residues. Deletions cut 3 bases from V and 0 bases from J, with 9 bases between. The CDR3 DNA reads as TGTGCCAGCAGTGAGCAGGTCAATAGCAATCAGCCCCAGCATTTT. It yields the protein CASSEQVNSNQPQHF.

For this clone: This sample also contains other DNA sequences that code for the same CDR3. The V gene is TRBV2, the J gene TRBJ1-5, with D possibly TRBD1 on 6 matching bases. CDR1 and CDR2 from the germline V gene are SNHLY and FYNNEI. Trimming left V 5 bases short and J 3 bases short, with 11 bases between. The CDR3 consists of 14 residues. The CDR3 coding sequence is TGTGCCAGCAGTTGGGGGCAGCTCAATCAGCCCCAGCATTTT. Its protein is CASSWGQLNQPQHF.